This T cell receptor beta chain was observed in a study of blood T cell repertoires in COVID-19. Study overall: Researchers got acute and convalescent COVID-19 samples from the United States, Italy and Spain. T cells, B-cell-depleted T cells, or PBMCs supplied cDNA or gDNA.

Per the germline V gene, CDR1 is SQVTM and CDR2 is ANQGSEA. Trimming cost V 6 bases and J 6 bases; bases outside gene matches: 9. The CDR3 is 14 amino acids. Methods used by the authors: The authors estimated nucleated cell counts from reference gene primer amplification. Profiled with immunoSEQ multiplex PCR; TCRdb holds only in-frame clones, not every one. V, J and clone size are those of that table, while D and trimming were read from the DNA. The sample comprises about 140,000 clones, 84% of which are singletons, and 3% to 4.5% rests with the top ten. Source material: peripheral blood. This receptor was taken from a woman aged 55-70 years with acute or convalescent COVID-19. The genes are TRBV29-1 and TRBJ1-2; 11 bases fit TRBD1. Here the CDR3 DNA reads TGCAGCGTCTACCCCGGGACAGGGGGAAATGGCTACACCTTC. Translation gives CSVYPGTGGNGYTF.